One and the same sample provided the 2 T cell receptor beta chains below, sequenced in a study of radiation and T cells in renal cell carcinoma. Time point noted: baseline pretreatment blood. Treatment noted: 15 Gy SBRT to primary tumor, nephrectomy 4 weeks later. This table comes from immunoSEQ multiplex PCR, and its TCRdb copy is limited to in-frame clones, with some not included. The data hold about 130,000 clones, with 70% to 90% observed a single time. The sample in question was blood, obtained from a patient whose treatment included radiotherapy and nephrectomy. The receptor source for this set is a woman between 45 and 65 years old with renal cell carcinoma.

The chain uses TRBV6-5 and TRBJ1-6; unclear D gene. Looked up from germline, CDR1 is MNHEY and CDR2 is SVGAGI. Trimming removed 8 bases at V and 8 bases at J, with 10 bases between. This CDR3 contains 12 residues. The CDR3 spells CASGSEDSPLHF. The CDR3, as DNA: TGTGCCAGCGGGTCTGAGGATTCACCCCTCCACTTT.

The J gene is TRBJ1-2, the V gene TRBV6-6, with D unresolved. V lost 4 bases and J 5 bases, leaving 2 bases between the germline ends. Germline V CDR1 and CDR2: MNHNY, SVGAGI (reference sequence). The CDR3 runs to 10 residues. Here the CDR3 reads CASSSYGYTF. The CDR3 DNA is TGTGCCAGCAGTTCGTATGGCTACACCTTC.